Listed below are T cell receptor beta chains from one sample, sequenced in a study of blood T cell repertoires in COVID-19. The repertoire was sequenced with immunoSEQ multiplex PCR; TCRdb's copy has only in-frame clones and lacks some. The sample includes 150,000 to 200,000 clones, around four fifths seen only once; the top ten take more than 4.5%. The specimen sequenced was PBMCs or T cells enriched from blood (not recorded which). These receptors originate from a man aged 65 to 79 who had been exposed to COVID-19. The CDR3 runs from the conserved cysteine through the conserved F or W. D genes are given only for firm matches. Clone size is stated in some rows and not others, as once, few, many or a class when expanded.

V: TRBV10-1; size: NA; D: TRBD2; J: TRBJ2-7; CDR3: CASSAGGSYEQYF; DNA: TGCGCCAGCAGCGCGGGAGGCTCCTACGAGCAGTACTTC
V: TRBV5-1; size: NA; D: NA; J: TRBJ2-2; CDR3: CASSSLAGGELFF; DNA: TGCGCCAGCAGCTCCCTAGCTGGCGGGGAGCTGTTTTTT
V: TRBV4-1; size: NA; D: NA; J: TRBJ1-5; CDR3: CASSQGKPGLLNQPQHF; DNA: TGCGCCAGCAGCCAAGGTAAACCCGGTCTTTTAAATCAGCCCCAGCATTTT
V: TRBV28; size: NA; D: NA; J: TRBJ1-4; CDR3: CASSPGGTQIGKLFF; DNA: TGTGCCAGCAGTCCTGGAGGGACCCAAATCGGGAAACTGTTTTTT
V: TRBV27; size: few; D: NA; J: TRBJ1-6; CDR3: CASSFRRGRGRSPLHF; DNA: TGTGCCAGCAGTTTCCGCAGGGGTCGAGGCAGGTCACCCCTCCACTTT
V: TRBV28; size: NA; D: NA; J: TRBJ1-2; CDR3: CASSSDRFRIAGYTF; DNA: TGTGCCAGCAGTTCTGACAGGTTTAGGATAGCTGGCTACACCTTC
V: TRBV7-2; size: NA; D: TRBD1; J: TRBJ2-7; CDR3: CASSLGDRGHEQYF; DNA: TGTGCCAGCAGCTTAGGGGACAGGGGCCATGAGCAGTACTTC
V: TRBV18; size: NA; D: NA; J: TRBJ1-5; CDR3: CASSPARQGTNQPQHF; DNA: TGTGCCAGCTCACCGGCACGGCAGGGGACCAATCAGCCCCAGCATTTT
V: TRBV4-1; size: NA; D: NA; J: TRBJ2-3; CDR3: CASSQDRPLTDTQYF; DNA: TGCGCCAGCAGCCAAGATCGCCCACTCACAGATACGCAGTATTTT
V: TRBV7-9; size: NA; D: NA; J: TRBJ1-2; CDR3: CASSSSEGVGYTF; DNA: TGTGCCAGCAGCTCGAGCGAGGGGGTAGGCTACACCTTC
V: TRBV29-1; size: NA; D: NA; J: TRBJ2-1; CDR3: CSGGLPGRSGEQFF; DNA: TGCAGCGGGGGGTTACCTGGGCGTTCAGGTGAGCAGTTCTTC
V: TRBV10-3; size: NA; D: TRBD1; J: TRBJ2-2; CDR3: CAISRGHGTGELFF; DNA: TGTGCCATCAGCAGGGGGCACGGCACCGGGGAGCTGTTTTTT
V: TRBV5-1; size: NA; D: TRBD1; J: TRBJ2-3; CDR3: CASRAGTGPVDTQYF; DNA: TGCGCCAGCAGGGCCGGGACAGGGCCTGTGGATACGCAGTATTTT
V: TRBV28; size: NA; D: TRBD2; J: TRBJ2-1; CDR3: CASKGPSGRAGSDEQFF; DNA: TGTGCCAGCAAGGGGCCTAGCGGGAGGGCCGGGAGTGATGAGCAGTTCTTC
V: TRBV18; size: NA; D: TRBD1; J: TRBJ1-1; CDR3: CASSPPESGTANTEAFF; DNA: TGTGCCAGCTCACCTCCTGAATCCGGGACAGCGAACACTGAAGCTTTCTTT
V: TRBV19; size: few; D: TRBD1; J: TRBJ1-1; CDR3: CASKRGRGQGGREAFF; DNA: TGTGCCAGTAAACGAGGTCGGGGACAGGGAGGACGAGAAGCTTTCTTT
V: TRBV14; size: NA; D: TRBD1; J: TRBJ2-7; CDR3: CASSQDVYRTGGETYEQYF; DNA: TGTGCCAGCAGCCAAGATGTGTACAGGACAGGGGGCGAGACATACGAGCAGTACTTC
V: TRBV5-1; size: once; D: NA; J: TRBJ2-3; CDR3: CASSQRLVGGTDTQYF; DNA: TGCGCCAGCAGCCAGCGACTAGTTGGGGGCACAGATACGCAGTATTTT
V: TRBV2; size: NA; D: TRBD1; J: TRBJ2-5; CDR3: CASSDIGTGKYQETQYF; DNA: TGTGCCAGCAGTGATATTGGGACAGGGAAGTACCAAGAGACCCAGTACTTC
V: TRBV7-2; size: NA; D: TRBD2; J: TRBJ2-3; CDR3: CASSLVSGSNTDTQYF; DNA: TGTGCCAGCAGCTTAGTAAGCGGGAGCAACACAGATACGCAGTATTTT
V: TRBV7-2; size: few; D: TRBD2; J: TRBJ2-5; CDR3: CASSFLAGGQETQYF; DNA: TGTGCCAGCAGCTTCCTAGCGGGAGGACAAGAGACCCAGTACTTC
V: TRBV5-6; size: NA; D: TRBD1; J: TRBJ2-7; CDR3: CASSFYRGSYEQYF; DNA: TGTGCCAGCAGCTTCTACAGGGGTTCCTACGAGCAGTACTTC
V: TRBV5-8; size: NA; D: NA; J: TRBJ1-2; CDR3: CASSSPWVGTNYGYTF; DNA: TGTGCCAGCAGCTCACCTTGGGTCGGGACTAACTATGGCTACACCTTC
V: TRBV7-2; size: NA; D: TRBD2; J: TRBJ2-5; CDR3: CASSRLAGEETQYF; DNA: TGTGCCAGCAGCCGGCTAGCGGGAGAAGAGACCCAGTACTTC
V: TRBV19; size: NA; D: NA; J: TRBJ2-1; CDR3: CASSIGSVPVSEQFF; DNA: TGTGCCAGTAGTATAGGTTCCGTCCCGGTGTCTGAGCAGTTCTTC
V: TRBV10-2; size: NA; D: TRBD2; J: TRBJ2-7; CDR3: CASSAGGDYEQYF; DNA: TGCGCCAGCTCCGCGGGGGGAGACTACGAGCAGTACTTC
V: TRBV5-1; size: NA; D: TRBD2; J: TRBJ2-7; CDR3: CASSPSREGPYEQYF; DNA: TGCGCCAGCAGCCCCTCGCGGGAGGGCCCCTACGAGCAGTACTTC
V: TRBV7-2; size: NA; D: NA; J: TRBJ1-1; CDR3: CASSLSARMGDTEAFF; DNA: TGTGCCAGCAGCTTATCCGCCCGTATGGGCGACACTGAAGCTTTCTTT
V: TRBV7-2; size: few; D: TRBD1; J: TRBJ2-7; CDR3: CASSFHRGLAYEQYF; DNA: TGTGCCAGCAGCTTCCACAGGGGTTTGGCCTACGAGCAGTACTTC
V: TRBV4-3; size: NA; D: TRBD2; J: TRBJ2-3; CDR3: CASSQAGGDTQYF; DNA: TGCGCCAGCAGCCAGGCGGGGGGAGATACGCAGTATTTT
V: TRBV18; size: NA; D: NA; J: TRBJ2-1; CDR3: CASSRREVRADEQFF; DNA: TGTGCCAGCTCCCGAAGGGAGGTAAGAGCCGATGAGCAGTTCTTC
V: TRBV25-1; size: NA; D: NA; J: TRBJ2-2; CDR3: CASSEYSGELFF; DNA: TGTGCCAGCAGTGAATACTCCGGGGAGCTGTTTTTT
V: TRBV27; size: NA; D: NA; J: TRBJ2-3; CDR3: CASSLAGARGTDTQYF; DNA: TGTGCCAGCAGTTTGGCAGGGGCGCGTGGAACAGATACGCAGTATTTT
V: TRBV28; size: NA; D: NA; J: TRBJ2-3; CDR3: CASRGRGTDTQYF; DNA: TGTGCCAGCAGGGGGCGCGGCACAGATACGCAGTATTTT
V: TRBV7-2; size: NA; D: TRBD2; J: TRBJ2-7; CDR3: CASSLTSGYEQYF; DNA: TGTGCCAGCAGCTTGACTAGCGGCTACGAGCAGTACTTC
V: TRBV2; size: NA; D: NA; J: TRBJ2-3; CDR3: CASSLGGPFLADTQYF; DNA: TGTGCCAGCAGTCTAGGGGGACCGTTTTTAGCGGATACGCAGTATTTT
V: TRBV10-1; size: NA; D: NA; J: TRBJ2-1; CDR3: CASSALADNEQFF; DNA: TGCGCCAGCAGTGCACTAGCCGACAATGAGCAGTTCTTC
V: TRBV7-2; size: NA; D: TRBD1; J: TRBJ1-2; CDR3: CASSSQGAGYGYTF; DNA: TGTGCCAGCAGCTCTCAGGGGGCAGGTTATGGCTACACCTTC
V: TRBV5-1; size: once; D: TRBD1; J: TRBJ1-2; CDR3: CASSPGQGAYGYTF; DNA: TGCGCCAGCAGCCCGGGACAGGGGGCCTATGGCTACACCTTC
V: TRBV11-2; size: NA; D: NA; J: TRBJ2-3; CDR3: CASARGGMTDTQYF; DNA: TGTGCCAGCGCTAGGGGCGGGATGACAGATACGCAGTATTTT
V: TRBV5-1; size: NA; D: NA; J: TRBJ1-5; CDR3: CASSRRNRETNQPQHF; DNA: TGCGCCAGCAGCCGTAGGAACAGAGAAACCAATCAGCCCCAGCATTTT
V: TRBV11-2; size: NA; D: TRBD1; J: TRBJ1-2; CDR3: CASSPRQGIYGYTF; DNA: TGTGCCAGCAGCCCTAGACAGGGCATCTATGGCTACACCTTC